Here is one TCR beta chain with its context. CDR1 MNHNY and CDR2 SVGAGI come from the germline V gene (reference sequence). V gave up 6 bases and J gave up 2 bases; unmatched junction bases: 6. There are 14 residues in the CDR3. Per the authors' pipeline: Amplification of reference gene primers provided the estimated nucleated cell counts. Repertoires were generated with immunoSEQ multiplex PCR, while TCRdb's copy carries only in-frame clones and drops some. The V and J calls and clone size come from that table; D and trimming were worked out from the DNA. This table holds about 220,000 clones, 60% to 85% found once. This entry belongs to a study of blood T cell repertoires in COVID-19.

This clonotype originated in a woman in her 70s with acute or convalescent COVID-19. What was sequenced was peripheral blood. V and J are TRBV6-6 and TRBJ2-5; 7 bases match TRBD1. The chain's CDR3 is CASRRDSTQETQYF. In DNA, the CDR3 is TGTGCCAGCAGAAGGGACAGCACTCAAGAGACCCAGTACTTC.